The clone carrying this T cell receptor beta chain was recorded at least ten times. Germline lookup yields CDR1 SGHTA and CDR2 FQGNSA. V was clipped by 5 bases and J by 0 bases, with 21 bases between them. CDR3 size: 18 residues. TCRdb redid the calling of the 5' RACE reads with MiXCR, one entry per CDR3 protein. Of tens of thousands of distinct CDR3 sequences in the sample, roughly 5.4% were seen once. These data belong to a study of spatial heterogeneity in lung cancer. Time point noted: blood at routine non-recurrence follow-up after resection. The source is a female donor with early-stage non-small cell lung cancer. V and J are TRBV7-2 and TRBJ2-3, with D possibly being TRBD2 (6 bases). This specimen consisted of PBMCs, obtained at follow-up. The CDR3 DNA follows: TGTGCCAGCAGCCCAGGAGGAAGCGGGTTTCGTAGCACAGATACGCAGTATTTT. Its protein is CASSPGGSGFRSTDTQYF.